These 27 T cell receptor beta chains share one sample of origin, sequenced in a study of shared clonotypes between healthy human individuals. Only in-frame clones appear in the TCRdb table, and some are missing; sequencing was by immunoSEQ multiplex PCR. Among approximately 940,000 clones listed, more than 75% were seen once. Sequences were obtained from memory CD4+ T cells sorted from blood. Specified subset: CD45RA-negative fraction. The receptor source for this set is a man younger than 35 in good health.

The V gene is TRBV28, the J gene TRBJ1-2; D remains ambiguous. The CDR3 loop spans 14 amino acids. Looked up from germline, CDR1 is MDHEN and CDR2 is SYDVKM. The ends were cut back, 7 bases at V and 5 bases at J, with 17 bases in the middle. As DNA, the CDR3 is TGTGCCAGCAACTATGGAGGTTCCCAGTATGGCTACACCTTC. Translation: CASNYGGSQYGYTF.

The CDR3, as DNA: TGTGCCAGCAGCTTGTGGGAATACGAGCAGTACTTC. Amino acid sequence: CASSLWEYEQYF. The chain combines TRBV5-5 with TRBJ2-7; no definite D call. The CDR3 sequence is 12 residues long. V lost 1 base and J 4 bases, leaving 6 bases between the germline ends. Germline assignment: CDR1 SGHKS and CDR2 YYEKEE (reference sequence).

CDR3 region: CASERLAGGYNEQFF. The CDR3 coding sequence is TGTGCCAGCGAGCGACTAGCGGGAGGGTACAATGAGCAGTTCTTC. This sequence joins TRBV9 and TRBJ2-1; TRBD2 matches at 14 bases. The CDR3 spans 15 residues. With 7 bases clipped from V and 4 bases from J, the junction kept 4 bases outside the gene matches. The germline gives CDR1 SGDLS, CDR2 YYNGEE.

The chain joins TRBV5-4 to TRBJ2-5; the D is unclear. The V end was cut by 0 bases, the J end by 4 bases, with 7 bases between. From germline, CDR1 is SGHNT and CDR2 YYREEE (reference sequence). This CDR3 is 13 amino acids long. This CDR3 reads CASSLGSLETQYF. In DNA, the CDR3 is TGTGCCAGCAGCTTGGGGTCTTTAGAGACCCAGTACTTC.

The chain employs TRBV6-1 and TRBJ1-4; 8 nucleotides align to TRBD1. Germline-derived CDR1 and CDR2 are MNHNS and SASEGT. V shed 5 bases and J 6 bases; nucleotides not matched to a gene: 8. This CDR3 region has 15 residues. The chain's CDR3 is CASSSTTGGDEKLFF. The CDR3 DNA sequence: TGTGCCAGCAGTTCTACTACAGGGGGGGATGAAAAACTGTTTTTT.

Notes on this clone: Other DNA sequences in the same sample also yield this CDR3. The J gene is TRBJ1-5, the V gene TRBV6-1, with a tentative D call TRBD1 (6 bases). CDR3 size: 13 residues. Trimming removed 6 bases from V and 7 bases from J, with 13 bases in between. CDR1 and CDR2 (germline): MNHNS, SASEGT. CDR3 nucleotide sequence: TGTGCCAGCAGCGGCACAGGGTACCAGCCCCAGCATTTT. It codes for CASSGTGYQPQHF.

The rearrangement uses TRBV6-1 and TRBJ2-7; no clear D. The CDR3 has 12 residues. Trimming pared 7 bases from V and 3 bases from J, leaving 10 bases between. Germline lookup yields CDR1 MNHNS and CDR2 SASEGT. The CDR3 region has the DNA TGTGCCAGCATCGAAGGCCGCTACGAGCAGTACTTC. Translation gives CASIEGRYEQYF.

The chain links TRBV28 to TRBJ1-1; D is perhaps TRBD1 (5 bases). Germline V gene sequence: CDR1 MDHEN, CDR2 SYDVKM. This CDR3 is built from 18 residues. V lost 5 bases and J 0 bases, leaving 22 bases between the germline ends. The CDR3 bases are TGTGCCAGCAGTCGCGGCGGGCAGGGACCCTTGGTGAACACTGAAGCTTTCTTT. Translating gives CASSRGGQGPLVNTEAFF. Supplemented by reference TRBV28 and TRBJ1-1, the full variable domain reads DVKVTQSSRYLVKRTGEKVFLECVQDMDHENMFWYRQDPGLGLRLIYFSYDVKMKEKGDIPEGYSVSREKKERFSLILESASTNQTSMYLCASSRGGQGPLVNTEAFFGQGTRLTVV.

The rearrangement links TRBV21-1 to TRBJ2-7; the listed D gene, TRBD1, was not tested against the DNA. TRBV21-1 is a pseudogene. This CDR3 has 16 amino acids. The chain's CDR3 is CASSNVWTGASYEQYF. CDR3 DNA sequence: TGTGCCAGCAGCAACGTTTGGACAGGGGCTTCCTACGAGCAGTACTTC.

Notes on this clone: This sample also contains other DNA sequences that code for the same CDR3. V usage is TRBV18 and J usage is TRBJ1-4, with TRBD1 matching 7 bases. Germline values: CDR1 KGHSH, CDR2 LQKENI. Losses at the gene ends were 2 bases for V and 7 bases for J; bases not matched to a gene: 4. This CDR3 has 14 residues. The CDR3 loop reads CASSPGQAGEKLFF. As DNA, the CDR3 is TGTGCCAGCTCACCAGGACAGGCGGGTGAAAAACTGTTTTTT.

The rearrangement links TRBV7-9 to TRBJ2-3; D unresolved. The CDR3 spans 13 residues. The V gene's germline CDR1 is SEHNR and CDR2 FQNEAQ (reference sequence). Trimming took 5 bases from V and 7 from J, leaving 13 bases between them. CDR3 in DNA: TGTGCCAGCAGCACCCATTCGCATCATACGCAGTATTTT. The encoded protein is CASSTHSHHTQYF.

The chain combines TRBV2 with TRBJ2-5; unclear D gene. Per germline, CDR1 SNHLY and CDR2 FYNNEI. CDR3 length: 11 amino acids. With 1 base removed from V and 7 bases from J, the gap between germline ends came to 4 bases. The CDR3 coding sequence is TGTGCCAGCAGTGAAGTGCGGACCCAGTACTTC. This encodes CASSEVRTQYF.

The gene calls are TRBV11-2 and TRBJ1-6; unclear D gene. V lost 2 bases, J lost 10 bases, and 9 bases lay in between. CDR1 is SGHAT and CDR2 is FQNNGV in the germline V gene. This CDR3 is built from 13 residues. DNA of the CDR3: TGTGCCAGCAGCTTAAAGAGGGTCTCACCCCTCCACTTT. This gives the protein CASSLKRVSPLHF.

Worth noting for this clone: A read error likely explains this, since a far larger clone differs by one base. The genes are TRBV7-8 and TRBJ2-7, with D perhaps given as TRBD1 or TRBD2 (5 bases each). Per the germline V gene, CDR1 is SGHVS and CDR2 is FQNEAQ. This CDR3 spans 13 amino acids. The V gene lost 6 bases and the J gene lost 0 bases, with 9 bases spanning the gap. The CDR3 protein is CASRPGSSYEQYF. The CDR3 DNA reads TGTGCCAGCAGGCCAGGGAGCTCCTACGAGCAGTACTTC.

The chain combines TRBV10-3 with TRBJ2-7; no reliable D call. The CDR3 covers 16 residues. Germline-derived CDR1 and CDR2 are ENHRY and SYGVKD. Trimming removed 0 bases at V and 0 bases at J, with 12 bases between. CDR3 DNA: TGTGCCATCAGTGAGTCGCATTTTCAGGCCTCCTACGAGCAGTACTTC. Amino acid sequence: CAISESHFQASYEQYF.

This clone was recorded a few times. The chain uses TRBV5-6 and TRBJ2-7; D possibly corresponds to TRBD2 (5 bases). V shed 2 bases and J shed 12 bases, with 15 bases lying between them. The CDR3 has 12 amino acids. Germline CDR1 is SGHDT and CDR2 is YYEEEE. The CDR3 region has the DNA TGTGCCAGCAGCTTACCAAGCGGTCGCCTGTACTTC. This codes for CASSLPSGRLYF.

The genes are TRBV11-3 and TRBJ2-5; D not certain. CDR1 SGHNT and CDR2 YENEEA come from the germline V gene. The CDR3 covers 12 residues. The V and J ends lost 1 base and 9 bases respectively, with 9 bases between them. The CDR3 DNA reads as TGTGCCAGCAGCTTAGGCCCCTCGGCCCAGTACTTC. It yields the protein CASSLGPSAQYF. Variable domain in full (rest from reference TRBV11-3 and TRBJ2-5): EAGVVQSPRYKIIEKKQPVAFWCNPISGHNTLYWYLQNLGQGPELLIRYENEEAVDDSQLPKDRFSAERLKGVDSTLKIQPAELGDSAVYLCASSLGPSAQYFGPGTRLLVL.

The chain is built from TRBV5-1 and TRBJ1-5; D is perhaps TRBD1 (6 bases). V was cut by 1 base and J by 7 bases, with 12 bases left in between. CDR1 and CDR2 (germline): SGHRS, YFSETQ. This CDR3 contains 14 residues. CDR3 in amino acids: CASSLKGGKQPQHF. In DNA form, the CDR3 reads TGCGCCAGCAGCTTGAAAGGGGGTAAGCAGCCCCAGCATTTT.

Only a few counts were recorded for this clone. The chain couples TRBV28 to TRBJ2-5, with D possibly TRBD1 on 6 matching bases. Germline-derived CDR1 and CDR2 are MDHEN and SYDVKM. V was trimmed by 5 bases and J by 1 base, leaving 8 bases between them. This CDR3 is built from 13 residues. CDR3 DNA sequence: TGTGCCAGCAGTATGGACAGCCAAGAGACCCAGTACTTC. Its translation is CASSMDSQETQYF.

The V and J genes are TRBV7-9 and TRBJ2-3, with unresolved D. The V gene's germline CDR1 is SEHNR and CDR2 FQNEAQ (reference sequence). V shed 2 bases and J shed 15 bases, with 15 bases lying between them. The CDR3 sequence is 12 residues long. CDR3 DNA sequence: TGTGCCAGCAGCTTATCTGTCGGATGGGGATATTTT. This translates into CASSLSVGWGYF.

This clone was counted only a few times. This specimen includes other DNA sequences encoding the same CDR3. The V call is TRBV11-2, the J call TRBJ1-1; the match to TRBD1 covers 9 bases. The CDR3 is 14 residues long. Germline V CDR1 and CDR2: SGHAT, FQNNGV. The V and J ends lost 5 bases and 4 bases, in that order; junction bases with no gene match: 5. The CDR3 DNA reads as TGTGCCAGCAGCCCACAGGGGGCGGGCACTGAAGCTTTCTTT. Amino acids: CASSPQGAGTEAFF.

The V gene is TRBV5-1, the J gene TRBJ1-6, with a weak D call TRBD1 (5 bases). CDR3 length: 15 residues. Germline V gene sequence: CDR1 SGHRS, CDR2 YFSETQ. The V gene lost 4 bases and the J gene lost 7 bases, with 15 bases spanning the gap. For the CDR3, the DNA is TGCGCCAGCAGCGTAATAGGGGAGGGAAATTCACCCCTCCACTTT. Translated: CASSVIGEGNSPLHF.

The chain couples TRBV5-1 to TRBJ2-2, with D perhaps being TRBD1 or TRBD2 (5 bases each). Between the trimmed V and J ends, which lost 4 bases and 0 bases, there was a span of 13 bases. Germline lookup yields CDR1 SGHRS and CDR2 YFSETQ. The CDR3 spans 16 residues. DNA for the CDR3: TGCGCCAGCAGCCCAGGGACGAGGACGAACACCGGGGAGCTGTTTTTT. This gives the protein CASSPGTRTNTGELFF.

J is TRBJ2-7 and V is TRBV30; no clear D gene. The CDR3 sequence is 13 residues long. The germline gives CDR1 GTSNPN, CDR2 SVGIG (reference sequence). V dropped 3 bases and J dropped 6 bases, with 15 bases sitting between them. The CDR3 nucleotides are TGTGCCTGGAGCTCGTCCGGTTTTAGCGAGCAGTACTTC. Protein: CAWSSSGFSEQYF.

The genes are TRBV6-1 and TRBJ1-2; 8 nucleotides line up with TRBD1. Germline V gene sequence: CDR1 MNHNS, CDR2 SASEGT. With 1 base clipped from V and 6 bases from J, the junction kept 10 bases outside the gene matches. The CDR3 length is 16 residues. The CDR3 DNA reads TGTGCCAGCAGTGAAGAATCTCAGGGGGCTTGGAATGGCTACACCTTC. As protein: CASSEESQGAWNGYTF.

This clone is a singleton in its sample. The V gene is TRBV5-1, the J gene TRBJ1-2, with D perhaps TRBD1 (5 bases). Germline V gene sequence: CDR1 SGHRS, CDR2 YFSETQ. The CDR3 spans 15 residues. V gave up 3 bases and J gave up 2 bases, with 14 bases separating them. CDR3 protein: CASSSDGSGNYGYTF. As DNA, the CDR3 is TGCGCCAGCAGCTCGGACGGGTCAGGGAACTATGGCTACACCTTC.

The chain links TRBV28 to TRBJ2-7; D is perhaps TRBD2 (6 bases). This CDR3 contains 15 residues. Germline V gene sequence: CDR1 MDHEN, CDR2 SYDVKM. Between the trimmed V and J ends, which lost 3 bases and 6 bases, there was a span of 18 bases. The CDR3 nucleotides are TGTGCCAGCAGTTTTGCGGGACTGGGGTCCCTCGAGCAGTACTTC. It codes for CASSFAGLGSLEQYF. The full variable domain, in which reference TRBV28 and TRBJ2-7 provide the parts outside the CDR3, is DVKVTQSSRYLVKRTGEKVFLECVQDMDHENMFWYRQDPGLGLRLIYFSYDVKMKEKGDIPEGYSVSREKKERFSLILESASTNQTSMYLCASSFAGLGSLEQYFGPGTRLTVT.